This T cell receptor (beta chain) was recovered during a study of T cells in Graves' hyperthyroidism and ophthalmopathy (dated by TCRdb to about 2019). The study in broad terms: Peripheral blood was collected at initial diagnosis, before any treatment. TCR V-J signatures able to tell the groups apart were searched for in a discovery cohort of approximately 95 patients, of whom around 43 had Graves' ophthalmopathy and 57 had stable Graves' hyperthyroidism. An independent validation cohort of around 19 hyperthyroidism patients and 17 patients who later progressed to ophthalmopathy tested prospective prediction of ophthalmopathy. The 100 discovery patients were randomly split 7:3 into training and test sets. The study also compared thyroid tissue and blood T-cell repertoires from several Graves' hyperthyroidism patients. After sampling, hyperthyroidism patients received methimazole starting at 30 mg daily, and ophthalmopathy patients received high-dose intravenous methylprednisolone. The paper reports TCR Vbeta CDR3 sequencing of 130 to 150 peripheral blood samples: approximately 41 ophthalmopathy, roughly 74 hyperthyroidism and 17 progressor patients.

TCR beta CDR3 regions were amplified from RNA transcripts. The first round of RT-PCR for the TCR CDR3 was performed with the HTBI primer set and the Qiagen OneStep RT-PCR kit. Libraries were constructed in a second round of multiplex PCR, after which size selection and purification were performed. Libraries were sequenced paired-end with 100 bp reads on an Illumina HiSeq2000. In the paper's pipeline: SOAPnuke was used to process the raw data, with reads discarded if the reads contained adapters or uncalled bases, had a mean Phred below 15, or lacked an exact constant-primer or identifier match. High-quality paired reads were merged with COPE v1.2.5, and unique nucleotide sequences were defined as clonotypes. Clonotypes were aligned to IMGT TRBV, TRBD and TRBJ reference segments using MiTCR v1.1. The analysis included only V-J combinations with a frequency above 0.0001, which together covered roughly 99% of the repertoires. The TCS score was defined as the ratio of F50 (clonal expansion) to E x V (chaos), calculated using BLOSUM62-based TCRdist between CDR3 peptides within each V-J. Welch's t-statistics and random forest reduced roughly 540 V-J features to roughly 13, which were used in a naive Bayes classifier (R e1071). Through fastp at Q25 and MiXCR, TCRdb rebuilt clones from the public reads, retaining in-frame beta chains. Each CDR3 protein appears once, grouped with its most common genes and DNA. It is TCRdb's table, rather than the study itself, that gives the V and J calls and clone size. The sample table shows some 600,000 distinct CDR3 sequences, and about 15% are seen once. The ten most abundant clones make up more than 5% of the sample.

This clonotype has a handful of counts. The specificity of this receptor is unknown. No much larger clonotype is one base removed from it; base qualities were not supplied. What the study reported, not specific to this receptor: Most expanded thyroid clonotypes (frequency above 0.001) were also detected in blood, suggesting blood repertoires may reflect thyroid immune responses. During validation, the model predicted progression to ophthalmopathy a median of about 6.3 months ahead of onset, with approximately 70% sensitivity and around 73% specificity. Sample size was not statistically predetermined, and investigators were not blinded to group allocation. In cross-validation, a model built on a 13 V-J signature told ophthalmopathy apart from stable hyperthyroidism with approximately 91% sensitivity and about 81% specificity, and in testing the same model reached 80%/75%.

Reading from cysteine to phenylalanine, the CDR3 counts 13 amino acids. Of all the DNA, just the CDR3 is kept, 39 bases in frame from base 1. Taken from the germline V gene, the CDR1 and CDR2 loops are SGHRS and YFSETQ. V loses 1 base, J loses 7 bases, and the germline ends lie 11 bases apart. Hyperthyroidism patients were newly diagnosed, had a disease duration of under 2 months, and were aged 18 to 65 years. Patients with uncontrolled infections, other autoimmune diseases, pregnancy or lactation were excluded. Diagnoses were based on clinical symptoms, serum thyroxine and TRAb, thyroid ultrasound and orbital computed tomography. Blood from progressor patients was drawn when they were first diagnosed with hyperthyroidism, before any ophthalmopathy symptoms appeared. PBMCs were isolated from roughly 10 ml of fresh peripheral blood by Ficoll-Paque density gradient centrifugation. Progressor patients were first diagnosed with Graves' hyperthyroidism and then developed ophthalmopathy during follow-up. Total RNA was extracted using Trizol reagent, and RNA quality was assessed on an Agilent 2100 Bioanalyzer.

Specimen: blood. This clonotype originated in a woman in her thirties with Graves' hyperthyroidism that later progressed to Graves' ophthalmopathy. Recombination joined TRBV5-1 with TRBJ1-1, with the D gene not clear enough to name. Here the CDR3 is given as CASSLRGMDEAFF. Read as DNA, the sequence is TGCGCCAGCAGCTTGCGGGGTATGGATGAAGCTTTCTTT.